This T cell receptor beta chain was sequenced for a study of control samples from healthy donors and cancer patients. There are 15 residues in the CDR3. The V gene end was trimmed by 0 bases and the J gene end by 6 bases; junction bases not matched to a gene: 2. CDR1 is SGDLS, CDR2 YYNGEE, per germline. The assay was immunoSEQ multiplex PCR, and TCRdb's table has in-frame clones only and misses some. This table has fewer than 300,000 clones, almost 85% appearing once. Sequencing input: PBMCs. The V and J genes are TRBV9 and TRBJ1-6; 8 bases fit TRBD1. The origin of this receptor is a woman in her fifties or sixties with lung cancer. The CDR3 is CASSVGGTGNSPLHF. DNA for the CDR3: TGTGCCAGCAGCGTAGGAGGGACAGGTAATTCACCCCTCCACTTT. Complete variable domain (other parts from reference TRBV9 and TRBJ1-6): DSGVTQTPKHLITATGQRVTLRCSPRSGDLSVYWYQQSLDQGLQFLIQYYNGEERAKGNILERFSAQQFPDLHSELNLSSLELGDSALYFCASSVGGTGNSPLHFGNGTRLTVT.